These 16 T cell receptor beta chains share one sample of origin, sequenced in a study of blood T cell repertoires in COVID-19. Profiled with immunoSEQ multiplex PCR; TCRdb holds only in-frame clones, not every one. The sample includes about 160,000 clones, roughly 84% of them seen just once. The sample comprised PBMCs or T cells enriched from blood (not recorded which). All receptors derive from a woman in her 50s who had recovered from COVID-19.

This rearrangement joins TRBV27 to TRBJ1-2; 7 positions match TRBD1. With 4 bases clipped from V and 4 bases from J, the junction kept 18 bases outside the gene matches. Per the germline V gene, CDR1 is MNHEY and CDR2 is SMNVEV (reference sequence). The CDR3 is 18 amino acids. CDR3 protein: CASSSQTGWVPSSYGYTF. The CDR3 region has the DNA TGTGCCAGCAGTTCGCAGACAGGGTGGGTCCCTAGTAGCTATGGCTACACCTTC.

The genes are TRBV10-3 and TRBJ1-2; 7 nucleotides align to TRBD1. This CDR3 comprises 14 residues. The junction had 4 bases not matched to a gene; V was cut back by 0 bases and J by 6 bases. The germline gives CDR1 ENHRY, CDR2 SYGVKD. DNA for the CDR3: TGTGCCATCAGTGAGTCCTGGACAGGTAATGGCTACACCTTC. Its protein is CAISESWTGNGYTF.

This clone was seen a handful of times. J is TRBJ1-5 and V is TRBV6-2 or TRBV6-3; D remains ambiguous. This CDR3 is 15 amino acids long. V shed 8 bases and J shed 0 bases, with 14 bases lying between them. Per the germline V gene, CDR1 is MNHEY and CDR2 is SVGEGT. CDR3 loop: CASRRAEYSNQPQHF. Written as DNA, the CDR3 is TGTGCCAGCCGCCGGGCCGAGTATAGCAATCAGCCCCAGCATTTT.

The V and J genes are TRBV12-3 or TRBV12-4 and TRBJ1-2, with D perhaps TRBD1 (5 bases). V lost 6 bases, J lost 7 bases, and 15 bases lay in between. The CDR3 contains 13 residues. The CDR3 spells CASSGWEGSGYTF. The CDR3 DNA reads TGTGCCAGCAGCGGATGGGAGGGGAGTGGCTACACCTTC.

The chain couples TRBV5-4 to TRBJ1-1; 12 bases align to TRBD1. Trimming at V came to 3 bases and at J to 7 bases, leaving 4 bases not matched to a gene. The germline CDR1 and CDR2 sequences are SGHNT and YYREEE (reference sequence). The CDR3 runs 14 residues. The CDR3 protein is CASSWDRGRREAFF. CDR3 coding DNA: TGTGCCAGCAGCTGGGACAGGGGGCGCCGTGAAGCTTTCTTT.

The chain combines TRBV2 with TRBJ1-3, with TRBD1 identical over 8 bases. The V gene end was trimmed by 3 bases and the J gene end by 5 bases; junction bases not matched to a gene: 6. The CDR3 is 15 amino acids. CDR1 and CDR2 from the germline V gene are SNHLY and FYNNEI. CDR3 in amino acids: CASSDPGQVRNTIYF. The CDR3 DNA sequence: TGTGCCAGCAGTGATCCGGGACAGGTCCGAAACACCATATATTTT.

This clone was counted between two and nine times. CDR3 coding DNA: TGTGCCTGGGGCGGGACAAGAACCGGGGAGCTGTTTTTT. Protein sequence: CAWGGTRTGELFF. The chain is built from TRBV30 and TRBJ2-2; TRBD1 or TRBD2 may be the D gene (6 bases each). Germline values: CDR1 GTSNPN, CDR2 SVGIG (reference sequence). This CDR3 has 13 amino acids. The V end was cut by 5 bases, the J end by 5 bases, with 12 bases between. The full variable domain, in which reference TRBV30 and TRBJ2-2 provide the parts outside the CDR3, is SQTIHQWPATLVQPVGSPLSLECTVEGTSNPNLYWYRQAAGRGLQLLFYSVGIGQISSEVPQNLSASRPQDRQFILSSKKLLLSDSGFYLCAWGGTRTGELFFGEGSRLTVL.

This chain uses TRBV3-1 (or the pseudogene TRBV3-2) with TRBJ2-7; TRBD2 might be the D (6 bases). Trimming stripped 6 bases from V and 5 bases from J, with 11 bases between. The CDR3 has 12 amino acids. Germline V CDR1 and CDR2: LGHDT, YNNKEL (reference sequence). The chain's CDR3 is CASRAGRNEQYF. For the CDR3, the DNA is TGTGCCAGCAGGGCGGGACGGAACGAGCAGTACTTC.

The chain is built from TRBV11-2 and TRBJ1-4; 7 bases match TRBD1. Looked up from germline, CDR1 is SGHAT and CDR2 is FQNNGV. The CDR3 totals 15 residues. Trimming removed 6 bases from V and 1 base from J; junction bases left unmatched: 5. CDR3 sequence (DNA): TGTGCCAGCAGTCCGGGACAGATAACTAATGAAAAACTGTTTTTT. Encoded protein: CASSPGQITNEKLFF.

The chain uses TRBV12-3 or TRBV12-4 and TRBJ1-2; D not certain. The CDR3 runs 13 residues. Trimming left V 7 bases short and J 0 bases short, with 9 bases between. In DNA, the CDR3 is TGTGCCAGCACCTCACGAGCTAACTATGGCTACACCTTC. This translates into CASTSRANYGYTF.

The CDR3 sequence: CASSFTGVGEAFF. The CDR3 DNA reads as TGTGCCAGCAGCTTTACAGGAGTTGGTGAAGCTTTCTTT. The chain recombines TRBV7-9 with TRBJ1-1; weak D call: TRBD1 (5 bases). The V end was cut by 3 bases, the J end by 7 bases, with 12 bases between. In germline, CDR1 is SEHNR, CDR2 FQNEAQ (reference sequence). The CDR3 runs 13 residues.

This clone appeared once. V gene TRBV27 combines with J gene TRBJ2-7, with 9 positions matching TRBD1. Germline values: CDR1 MNHEY, CDR2 SMNVEV (reference sequence). After removal of 3 bases from V and 2 bases from J, the junction contained 14 bases not matched to a gene. The CDR3 has 18 amino acids. The CDR3: CASSFPPSPRQGAYEQYF. The DNA of the CDR3 is TGTGCCAGCAGTTTCCCCCCCTCTCCTCGACAGGGGGCCTACGAGCAGTACTTC.

The rearrangement uses TRBV5-1 and TRBJ2-1, with TRBD2 identical over 11 bases. The CDR3 extends over 15 amino acids. V lost 4 bases and J lost 4; bases outside the gene matches: 4. Germline-derived CDR1 and CDR2 are SGHRS and YFSETQ. The CDR3 sequence is CASSLSGRGYNEQFF. In DNA, the CDR3 is TGCGCCAGCAGCCTTAGCGGGAGGGGGTACAATGAGCAGTTCTTC.

The chain couples TRBV18 to TRBJ1-4, with a possible D match to TRBD1 (6 bases). V was clipped by 4 bases and J by 3 bases, with 15 bases between them. This CDR3 spans 16 amino acids. Germline V gene sequence: CDR1 KGHSH, CDR2 LQKENI. CDR3: CASSHGVQGSNEKLFF. The CDR3 DNA follows: TGTGCCAGCTCACATGGAGTACAGGGATCTAATGAAAAACTGTTTTTT. Variable domain in full (rest from reference TRBV18 and TRBJ1-4): NAGVMQNPRHLVRRRGQEARLRCSPMKGHSHVYWYRQLPEEGLKFMVYLQKENIIDESGMPKERFSAEFPKEGPSILRIQQVVRGDSAAYFCASSHGVQGSNEKLFFGSGTQLSVL.

This clone was observed once. V is TRBV19 and J is TRBJ1-5, with 7 bases that match TRBD1. The CDR3 is 14 residues long. Trimming took 3 bases from V and 2 from J; bases not matched to a gene: 1. Looked up from germline, CDR1 is LNHDA and CDR2 is SQIVND (reference sequence). Here the CDR3 DNA reads TGTGCCAGTAGTATCACAGGGGGCAATCAGCCCCAGCATTTT. This sequence encodes CASSITGGNQPQHF.

The chain carries TRBV20-1 and TRBJ1-2, with a weak D call TRBD1 (5 bases). The CDR3 is 13 amino acids. V shed 3 bases and J shed 4 bases, with 12 bases lying between them. The germline V gene has CDR1 DFQATT and CDR2 SNEGSKA (reference sequence). CDR3 coding DNA: TGCAGTGCTAGTGAAGGGGCCGTCTATGGCTACACCTTC. Translating gives CSASEGAVYGYTF.